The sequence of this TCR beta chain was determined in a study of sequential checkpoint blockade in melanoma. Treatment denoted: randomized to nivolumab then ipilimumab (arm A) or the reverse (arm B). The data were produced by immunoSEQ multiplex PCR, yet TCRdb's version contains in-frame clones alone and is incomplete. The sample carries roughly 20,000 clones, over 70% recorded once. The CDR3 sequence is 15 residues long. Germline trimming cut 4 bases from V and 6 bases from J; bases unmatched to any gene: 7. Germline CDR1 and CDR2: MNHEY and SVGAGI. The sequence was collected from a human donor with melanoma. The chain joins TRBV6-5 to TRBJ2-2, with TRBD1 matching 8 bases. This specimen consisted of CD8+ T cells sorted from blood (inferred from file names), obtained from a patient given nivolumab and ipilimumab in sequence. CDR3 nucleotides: TGTGCCAGCAGTTGGGACAGGAGGGGATCCGGGGAGCTGTTTTTT. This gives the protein CASSWDRRGSGELFF.